The source of this T cell receptor beta chain is a study of blood T cell repertoires in COVID-19. Across the whole study: The cDNA or gDNA used as material had been derived from T cells, B-cell-depleted T cells, or PBMCs.

Germline CDR1 and CDR2: MDHEN and SYDVKM. V shed 6 bases, J shed 7 bases, and the junction held 5 bases outside the gene matches. The length of the CDR3 is 13 residues. Per the original methods: Estimation of nucleated cell counts relied on the amplification of reference gene primers. This table comes from immunoSEQ multiplex PCR, and its TCRdb copy is limited to in-frame clones, with some not included. V and J calls and clone size are those listed in that table; D and trimming were worked out from the DNA. The sample holds roughly 150,000 clones; 88% are singletons and the top ten take roughly 2%. This TCR derives from a man aged 50 to 59 who had recovered from COVID-19. Sequenced material: peripheral blood. The gene calls are TRBV28 and TRBJ2-7; TRBD2 aligns across 11 bases. CDR3 sequence reads: CASRTSGVREQYF. The DNA of the CDR3 is TGTGCCAGCAGGACTAGCGGGGTCAGGGAGCAGTACTTC. Together with reference TRBV28 and TRBJ2-7, the CDR3 gives the full variable domain: DVKVTQSSRYLVKRTGEKVFLECVQDMDHENMFWYRQDPGLGLRLIYFSYDVKMKEKGDIPEGYSVSREKKERFSLILESASTNQTSMYLCASRTSGVREQYFGPGTRLTVT.